One and the same sample provided the 6 T cell receptor beta chains below, sequenced in a study of vaccination and CD4 T cells after COVID-19. This sample's treatment: approximately nine-day PBMC culture with coronavirus spike peptide pools or control peptides (ViraFEST assay). With the Oncomine TCR Beta short-read assay, DNA from cultured CD4+ T cells was sequenced. Via MiXCR, TCRdb re-called the PCR reads, giving one row per CDR3 protein. The table includes about 16,000 distinct CDR3 sequences, about 51% detected once. Antigen specificity for these receptors is unknown. The specimen comprised CD4+ T cells from blood, cultured in vitro, sampled before SARS-CoV-2 vaccination. These receptors came from a human donor who had recovered from COVID-19.

This clonotype was seen a handful of times. The chain employs TRBV24-1 and TRBJ2-5, with 9 bases matching TRBD1. Per germline, CDR1 KGHDR and CDR2 SFDVKD. V was pared by 4 bases and J by 4 bases, with 6 bases of the junction left unmatched. The CDR3 loop spans 15 amino acids. The CDR3 DNA follows: TGTGCCACCAGTGACCCGGGACAGGGTAGAGAGACCCAGTACTTC. It encodes CATSDPGQGRETQYF.

This clonotype was observed once. Relative to the germline gene, one junction end is altered; a read error may explain this. The chain is built from TRBV19 and TRBJ2-1; 10 bases map to TRBD2. Germline CDR1 and CDR2: LNHDA and SQIVND (reference sequence). The CDR3 extends over 15 amino acids. CDR3 coding DNA: TGTGCCAGTAGTACCCCAGGACTAGCGGACGAGAAGAGGGTCTTC. Encoded protein: CASSTPGLADEKRVF.

The V gene is TRBV19, the J gene TRBJ1-5; D may be TRBD1 (5 bases). The ends were cut back, 4 bases at V and 4 bases at J, with 17 bases in the middle. CDR3 size: 16 residues. CDR1 is LNHDA, CDR2 SQIVND, per germline (reference sequence). The DNA for the CDR3 is TGTGCCAGTAGTACCGACAGAATAGGGTGGAATCAGCCCCAGCATTTT. Encoded protein: CASSTDRIGWNQPQHF.

The gene calls are TRBV5-1 and TRBJ2-5; D not resolved. Trimming pared 3 bases from V and 5 bases from J, leaving 17 bases between. The CDR3 runs to 15 residues. Looked up from germline, CDR1 is SGHRS and CDR2 is YFSETQ. The CDR3 spells CASSSYHGPGETQYF. The CDR3 nucleotides are TGCGCCAGCAGCTCCTATCATGGTCCCGGGGAGACCCAGTACTTC. The full variable domain, its missing parts supplied by reference TRBV5-1 and TRBJ2-5, is KAGVTQTPRYLIKTRGQQVTLSCSPISGHRSVSWYQQTPGQGLQFLFEYFSETQRNKGNFPGRFSGRQFSNSRSEMNVSTLELGDSALYLCASSSYHGPGETQYFGPGTRLLVL.

V gene TRBV12-3 or TRBV12-4 combines with J gene TRBJ2-2, with 9 positions matching TRBD2. Trimming removed 9 bases from V and 7 bases from J; junction bases left unmatched: 3. This CDR3 is 12 amino acids long. CDR3 in amino acids: CASGTSNGELFF. CDR3 coding DNA: TGTGCCAGTGGGACTAGCAACGGGGAGCTGTTTTTT.

CDR3 DNA: TGTGCCATCAGTGAGCCGAGGGGAGGGGGGGGAGAGACCCAGTACTTC. Translating gives CAISEPRGGGGETQYF. The genes are TRBV10-3 and TRBJ2-5, with D perhaps TRBD2 (7 bases). Germline V gene lookup returns CDR1 ENHRY and CDR2 SYGVKD. V lost 2 bases and J 4 bases, leaving 17 bases between the germline ends. The CDR3 contains 16 residues.